This TCR beta chain was identified in a study of cytomegalovirus exposure and HLA in healthy donors. Whole-study context: Samples from HLA-typed donors yielded 65 million to 85 million unique TCRs in an early data release.

Study-wide points: Rare TCR sequences predominated, though certain public TCRs were found in many donors.

Worth noting for this clone: Its antigen is not known.

Nominally healthy donors provided the samples, though records likely missed some immune exposures. A multiplex PCR was run with 60 Vbeta primers and 13 Jbeta primers. The repertoire was sequenced with immunoSEQ multiplex PCR; TCRdb's copy has only in-frame clones and lacks some. The data hold fewer than 200,000 clones, with roughly 80% observed a single time. The CDR3 is made up of 18 amino acids. Trimming took 0 bases from V and 5 from J; bases not matched to a gene: 14. Germline assignment: CDR1 SGHTS and CDR2 YDEGEE. The receptor comes from a boy younger than 18 in good health and CMV-seronegative. This chain connects TRBV5-8 to TRBJ2-3, with 8 bases fitting TRBD2. The sequenced material came from PBMCs. In DNA, the CDR3 is TGTGCCAGCAGCTTGGCCGACACTAGCGGTTTATATAAAGATACGCAGTATTTT. Translating it yields CASSLADTSGLYKDTQYF. Looking up the rest from reference TRBV5-8 and TRBJ2-3 gives the full variable domain: EAGVTQSPTHLIKTRGQQATLRCSPISGHTSVYWYQQALGLGLQFLLWYDEGEERNRGNFPPRFSGRQFPNYSSELNVNALELEDSALYLCASSLADTSGLYKDTQYFGPGTRLTVL.